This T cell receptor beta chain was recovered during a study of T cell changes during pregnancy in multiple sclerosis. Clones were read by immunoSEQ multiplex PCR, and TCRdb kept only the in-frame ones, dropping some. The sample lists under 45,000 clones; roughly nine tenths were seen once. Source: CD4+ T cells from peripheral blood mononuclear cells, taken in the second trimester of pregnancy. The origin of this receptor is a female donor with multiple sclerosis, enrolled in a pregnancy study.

The DNA for the CDR3 is TGTGCCAGCACCCCCCCGGGACAGGTTATCTATGGCTACACCTTC. As protein: CASTPPGQVIYGYTF. The gene calls are TRBV28 and TRBJ1-2; 8 nucleotides align to TRBD1. CDR1 MDHEN and CDR2 SYDVKM come from the germline V gene. This CDR3 has 15 residues. Trimming took 7 bases from V and 4 from J; bases not matched to a gene: 11.